The 22 T cell receptor beta chains listed next were all sequenced from one sample in a study of blood T cell repertoires in COVID-19. Repertoires were generated with immunoSEQ multiplex PCR, while TCRdb's copy carries only in-frame clones and drops some. The data hold a few hundred thousand clones, with around 87% observed a single time. The sample comprised peripheral blood. All receptors come from a woman in her 70s with active or convalescent COVID-19.

The CDR3 nucleotides read TGTGCCAGCAGCTACCAACCGGGGGAGCCCCAGCATTTT. Translation gives CASSYQPGEPQHF. The V gene is TRBV7-7, the J gene TRBJ1-5; D is possibly TRBD1 (5 bases). CDR1 and CDR2 from the germline V gene are SSHAT and FNYEAQ (reference sequence). The CDR3 extends over 13 amino acids. Trimming shortened V by 4 bases and J by 8 bases, and 12 bases separated the two germline ends.

The J gene is TRBJ1-4, the V gene TRBV24-1; tentative D call: TRBD1 (6 bases). Trimming left V 2 bases short and J 10 bases short, with 7 bases between. The CDR3 spans 12 residues. CDR1 is KGHDR and CDR2 is SFDVKD in the germline V gene. The DNA of the CDR3 is TGTGCCACCAGTGATTCCAGGGGAAAACTGTTTTTT. It is translated as CATSDSRGKLFF.

The V gene is TRBV28, the J gene TRBJ1-5; 7 nucleotides agree with TRBD1. The length of the CDR3 is 15 residues. Germline V lookup: CDR1 MDHEN, CDR2 SYDVKM. The trim removed 6 bases at V and 4 bases at J, leaving 9 bases unmatched. The CDR3 loop reads CASRSQGSANQPQHF. CDR3 nucleotides: TGTGCCAGCAGGTCACAGGGGTCGGCGAATCAGCCCCAGCATTTT. Full variable domain (missing parts from reference TRBV28 and TRBJ1-5): DVKVTQSSRYLVKRTGEKVFLECVQDMDHENMFWYRQDPGLGLRLIYFSYDVKMKEKGDIPEGYSVSREKKERFSLILESASTNQTSMYLCASRSQGSANQPQHFGDGTRLSIL.

CDR3 loop: CASSSVALDRTRHGYTF. For the CDR3, the DNA is TGTGCCAGCAGCTCAGTGGCTCTGGACAGAACTCGACATGGCTACACCTTC. This chain uses TRBV7-8 with TRBJ1-2, with a tentative D call TRBD1 (6 bases). Looked up from germline, CDR1 is SGHVS and CDR2 is FQNEAQ. V lost 4 bases, J lost 6 bases, and 24 bases lay in between. The CDR3 totals 17 residues.

This clone was detected a few times. The chain recombines TRBV6-5 with TRBJ1-2; weak D call: TRBD1 (5 bases). V lost 6 bases to trimming and J lost 7 bases, with 12 bases between them. This CDR3 is 12 amino acids long. Per germline, CDR1 MNHEY and CDR2 SVGAGI. The CDR3 protein is CASRQEMGGYTF. The DNA for the CDR3 is TGTGCCAGCAGACAGGAGATGGGTGGCTACACCTTC.

This clone was detected only a few times. The rearrangement links TRBV3-1 (or the pseudogene TRBV3-2) to TRBJ1-3, with TRBD1 as a possible D gene (6 bases). This CDR3 is 16 amino acids long. Germline V gives CDR1 LGHDT, CDR2 YNNKEL (reference sequence). V was shortened by 4 bases and J by 3 bases, with 16 bases between the two germline ends. CDR3 residues: CASSLRAGAGGNTIYF. The CDR3 nucleotides are TGTGCCAGCAGCCTCCGGGCAGGGGCAGGTGGAAACACCATATATTTT.

The chain links TRBV20-1 to TRBJ2-5; 7 bases align to TRBD1. Per the germline V gene, CDR1 is DFQATT and CDR2 is SNEGSKA (reference sequence). The CDR3 length is 11 residues. Unmatched junction bases numbered 3, after V lost 6 bases and J lost 5 bases. The CDR3 protein is CSALTGETQYF. Here the CDR3 DNA reads TGCAGTGCCCTGACAGGGGAGACCCAGTACTTC.

The chain links TRBV2 to TRBJ1-1; maybe TRBD1 (6 bases). V was cut by 7 bases and J by 2 bases, with 14 bases left in between. CDR1 and CDR2 from the germline V gene are SNHLY and FYNNEI. The CDR3 has 14 residues. The CDR3 spells CASTEDSLNTEAFF. The CDR3 DNA reads as TGTGCCAGCACCGAGGACAGTCTTAACACTGAAGCTTTCTTT.

The chain links TRBV3-1 (or the pseudogene TRBV3-2) to TRBJ1-2; the D is unclear. Germline V lookup: CDR1 LGHDT, CDR2 YNNKEL (reference sequence). Trimming left V 0 bases short and J 2 bases short, with 13 bases between. CDR3 length equals 16 residues. DNA for the CDR3: TGTGCCAGCAGCCAAGAGCTCGGGAGGGTAAACTATGGCTACACCTTC. Its protein is CASSQELGRVNYGYTF.

This chain joins TRBV24-1 and TRBJ1-2, with D maybe TRBD1 (6 bases). CDR3 length equals 11 residues. The ends were cut back, 8 bases at V and 8 bases at J, with 11 bases in the middle. Germline V gene data show CDR1 as KGHDR and CDR2 as SFDVKD. Written as DNA, the CDR3 is TGTGCCACCACGGCAGGGGACGGCTACACCTTC. It specifies CATTAGDGYTF.

This chain links TRBV11-2 with TRBJ1-2, with TRBD1 matching over 7 bases. Germline CDR1 SGHAT, CDR2 FQNNGV. Unmatched junction bases numbered 2, after V lost 6 bases and J lost 1 base. The length of the CDR3 is 13 residues. The CDR3 nucleotides are TGTGCCAGCAGGGACAGGTATAACTATGGCTACACCTTC. Its translation: CASRDRYNYGYTF.

The chain joins TRBV7-6 to TRBJ1-2; TRBD1 matches at 7 bases. Trimming at V came to 0 bases and at J to 6 bases, leaving 7 bases not matched to a gene. CDR3 length equals 15 residues. Germline V gene sequence: CDR1 SGHVS, CDR2 FNYEAQ. The CDR3 here is CASSLAPTGFDGYTF. CDR3 nucleotide sequence: TGTGCCAGCAGCTTAGCCCCGACAGGGTTTGATGGCTACACCTTC.

The chain employs TRBV5-1 and TRBJ1-3; 7 bases fit TRBD1. Germline V lookup: CDR1 SGHRS, CDR2 YFSETQ. CDR3 length: 15 amino acids. V lost 0 bases to trimming and J lost 3 bases; unmatched junction nucleotides: 3. The CDR3 is CASSLGQGGGNTIYF. In DNA, the CDR3 is TGCGCCAGCAGCTTGGGACAGGGAGGTGGAAACACCATATATTTT.

The chain combines TRBV11-2 with TRBJ2-1; D possibly corresponds to TRBD1 (5 bases). The CDR3 is 13 amino acids. In germline, CDR1 is SGHAT, CDR2 FQNNGV. V was pared by 0 bases and J by 9 bases, with 9 bases between. In DNA form, the CDR3 reads TGTGCCAGCAGCTTAGAAGGGGTTACTGAGCAGTTCTTC. Translated: CASSLEGVTEQFF.

This clone has only one observation. The CDR3 sequence: CASTSGNIQYF. The CDR3 coding sequence is TGTGCCAGTACTTCAGGCAACATTCAGTACTTC. The genes are TRBV19 and TRBJ2-4; D not resolved. Germline V gene lookup returns CDR1 LNHDA and CDR2 SQIVND (reference sequence). This CDR3 region has 11 residues. V shed 7 bases and J shed 7 bases, with 8 bases lying between them.

The chain links TRBV12-3 or TRBV12-4 to TRBJ2-2; no clear D. Trimming stripped 7 bases from V and 7 bases from J, with 13 bases between. The CDR3 totals 13 residues. Here the CDR3 reads CASTPMRGGELFF. CDR3 bases: TGTGCCAGCACCCCTATGAGAGGCGGGGAGCTGTTTTTT.

The DNA of the CDR3 is TGTGCCAGCAGCCTAGGGGGGCCTAGCACAGATACGCAGTATTTT. Its protein product is CASSLGGPSTDTQYF. This chain uses TRBV7-9 with TRBJ2-3; possibly TRBD1 or TRBD2 for D (6 bases each). This CDR3 region has 15 residues. V was pared by 5 bases and J by 0 bases, with 12 bases between. Looked up from germline, CDR1 is SEHNR and CDR2 is FQNEAQ (reference sequence).

This chain connects TRBV10-3 to TRBJ1-1; no clear D. Per the germline V gene, CDR1 is ENHRY and CDR2 is SYGVKD. Trimming pared 7 bases from V and 5 bases from J, leaving 14 bases between. This CDR3 comprises 13 residues. CDR3 residues: CAINGGGKTEAFF. The CDR3 DNA is TGTGCCATCAATGGAGGCGGGAAGACTGAAGCTTTCTTT.

The chain links TRBV3-1 (or the pseudogene TRBV3-2) to TRBJ1-3; TRBD1 matches at 9 bases. Germline V gives CDR1 LGHDT, CDR2 YNNKEL (reference sequence). This CDR3 contains 15 residues. Germline trimming cut 4 bases from V and 7 bases from J; bases unmatched to any gene: 8. CDR3 sequence: CASSPLLTGGNTIYF. The DNA for the CDR3 is TGTGCCAGCAGCCCTCTTCTGACAGGGGGGAACACCATATATTTT.

J is TRBJ2-5 and V is TRBV20-1, with D perhaps TRBD2 (6 bases). The CDR3 has 11 amino acids. Germline lookup yields CDR1 DFQATT and CDR2 SNEGSKA (reference sequence). Trimming removed 5 bases at V and 5 bases at J, with 9 bases between. CDR3 region: CSAARGETQYF. DNA for the CDR3: TGCAGTGCTGCCCGGGGGGAGACCCAGTACTTC.

J is TRBJ1-1 and V is TRBV7-2; the match to TRBD1 covers 7 bases. V lost 6 bases, J lost 4 bases, and 5 bases stayed unmatched. The CDR3 is 13 amino acids. CDR1 and CDR2 from the germline V gene are SGHTA and FQGNSA. CDR3: CASSVQGITEAFF. For the CDR3, the DNA is TGTGCCAGCAGTGTACAGGGGATCACTGAAGCTTTCTTT. Looking up the rest from reference TRBV7-2 and TRBJ1-1 gives the full variable domain: GAGVSQSPSNKVTEKGKDVELRCDPISGHTALYWYRQSLGQGLEFLIYFQGNSAPDKSGLPSDRFSAERTGGSVSTLTIQRTQQEDSAVYLCASSVQGITEAFFGQGTRLTVV.

This clone was counted only a few times. V gene TRBV18 combines with J gene TRBJ1-1; TRBD1 aligns across 8 bases. V trimming: 3 bases; J trimming: 2 bases; junction bases outside the gene matches: 5. The CDR3 is 15 amino acids. CDR1 is KGHSH and CDR2 is LQKENI in the germline V gene. CDR3 sequence: CASSPGDRGNTEAFF. The CDR3, as DNA: TGTGCCAGCTCACCGGGAGACAGGGGAAACACTGAAGCTTTCTTT.